These 31 T cell receptor beta chains originate from one sample sequenced in a study of blood T cell repertoires in COVID-19. The assay was immunoSEQ multiplex PCR, and TCRdb's table has in-frame clones only and misses some. The data contain 300,000 to 450,000 clones, roughly 90% of them singletons. The sequenced sample consisted of peripheral blood. Receptors originate from a woman aged 25-40 years with COVID-19, enrolled during active disease.

This clone was detected only a few times. The chain couples TRBV6-1 to TRBJ1-3, with TRBD1 matching 8 bases. The CDR3 spans 16 residues. J was trimmed by 9 bases and V by 4 bases; bases with no gene match: 14. Germline V gene sequence: CDR1 MNHNS, CDR2 SASEGT. The DNA of the CDR3 is TGTGCCAGCAGTGCAAGTCTACAGGGGGTAACTACCACCATATATTTT. The encoded protein is CASSASLQGVTTTIYF.

The chain has TRBV6-5 and TRBJ2-3; the D is unclear. V was clipped by 6 bases and J by 2 bases, with 12 bases between them. CDR1 is MNHEY, CDR2 SVGAGI, per germline. There are 14 residues in the CDR3. For the CDR3, the DNA is TGTGCCAGCAGGTCTTACTTAAACACAGATACGCAGTATTTT. It codes for CASRSYLNTDTQYF.

J is TRBJ2-2 and V is TRBV30; 9 bases map to TRBD2. CDR3 length: 16 residues. Germline loops: CDR1 GTSNPN, CDR2 SVGIG (reference sequence). Losses at the gene ends were 4 bases for V and 7 bases for J; bases not matched to a gene: 13. The CDR3 DNA follows: TGTGCCTGGACCCCAGCTAGCGGGAAATGGGGCGGGGAGCTGTTTTTT. Translation gives CAWTPASGKWGGELFF. The full variable domain, completed using reference TRBV30 and TRBJ2-2, is SQTIHQWPATLVQPVGSPLSLECTVEGTSNPNLYWYRQAAGRGLQLLFYSVGIGQISSEVPQNLSASRPQDRQFILSSKKLLLSDSGFYLCAWTPASGKWGGELFFGEGSRLTVL.

In this sample, this clone turned up once. The CDR3 protein is CASSSLDERDTQYF. CDR3 nucleotides: TGTGCCAGCTCATCGCTAGACGAAAGAGATACGCAGTATTTT. This chain uses TRBV18 with TRBJ2-3, with D uncertain. The CDR3 has 14 amino acids. Between the trimmed V and J ends, which lost 5 bases and 5 bases, there was a span of 14 bases. Germline values: CDR1 KGHSH, CDR2 LQKENI.

V and J are TRBV27 and TRBJ1-5, with D possibly matching TRBD1 (6 bases). There are 14 residues in the CDR3. The germline CDR1 and CDR2 sequences are MNHEY and SMNVEV (reference sequence). V gave up 2 bases and J gave up 6 bases, with 11 bases separating them. CDR3 amino acids: CASSLTRGGQPQHF. In DNA form, the CDR3 reads TGTGCCAGCAGTTTAACCAGGGGTGGTCAGCCCCAGCATTTT.

This clone has a handful of counts. The chain carries TRBV14 and TRBJ2-2; 7 bases align to TRBD2. There are 18 residues in the CDR3. V lost 3 bases, J lost 6 bases, and 16 bases stayed unmatched. From germline, CDR1 is SGHDN and CDR2 FVKESK. The CDR3 DNA follows: TGTGCCAGCAGCCAGGAAGGATCGACTAGCTATAAGGCCGGGGAGCTGTTTTTT. It specifies CASSQEGSTSYKAGELFF.

The chain joins TRBV5-1 to TRBJ1-2, with TRBD1 matching 8 bases. V lost 0 bases to trimming and J lost 1 base; unmatched junction nucleotides: 5. Germline V gives CDR1 SGHRS, CDR2 YFSETQ. This CDR3 comprises 16 residues. The CDR3 DNA follows: TGCGCCAGCAGCTTGGGTGCGGACAGGGTTAACTATGGCTACACCTTC. Its protein product is CASSLGADRVNYGYTF.

This sequence joins TRBV11-3 and TRBJ2-3, with D unclear. Trimming left V 0 bases short and J 6 bases short, with 10 bases between. The germline gives CDR1 SGHNT, CDR2 YENEEA. The CDR3 covers 14 residues. Here the CDR3 DNA reads TGTGCCAGCAGCTTAGAGGCTGGTCGTGATACGCAGTATTTT. It codes for CASSLEAGRDTQYF.

This chain uses TRBV7-2 with TRBJ2-2; TRBD1 might be the D (5 bases). The germline V and J ends were trimmed by 1 base and 5 bases, with 8 bases remaining between them. This CDR3 spans 14 amino acids. Germline V gene sequence: CDR1 SGHTA, CDR2 FQGNSA. Here the CDR3 reads CASSLVGQTGELFF. The DNA for the CDR3 is TGTGCCAGCAGCTTAGTCGGACAAACCGGGGAGCTGTTTTTT. The whole variable domain, filled in from reference TRBV7-2 and TRBJ2-2, reads GAGVSQSPSNKVTEKGKDVELRCDPISGHTALYWYRQSLGQGLEFLIYFQGNSAPDKSGLPSDRFSAERTGGSVSTLTIQRTQQEDSAVYLCASSLVGQTGELFFGEGSRLTVL.

The chain uses TRBV28 and TRBJ1-1; D is perhaps TRBD1 (5 bases). V was cut by 2 bases and J by 1 base, with 11 bases left in between. Germline assignment: CDR1 MDHEN and CDR2 SYDVKM. This CDR3 is built from 15 residues. The CDR3 bases are TGTGCCAGCAGTTTACTAGGGGTAGGGAACACTGAAGCTTTCTTT. It is translated as CASSLLGVGNTEAFF.

The rearrangement uses TRBV9 and TRBJ1-2, with D maybe TRBD1 (5 bases). The CDR3 runs to 12 residues. V lost 0 bases to trimming and J lost 5 bases, with 5 bases between them. Germline CDR1 is SGDLS and CDR2 is YYNGEE. CDR3 DNA: TGTGCCAGCAGCGTAGAGGGGTATGGCTACACCTTC. As protein: CASSVEGYGYTF. The full variable domain, rest sourced from reference TRBV9 and TRBJ1-2, is DSGVTQTPKHLITATGQRVTLRCSPRSGDLSVYWYQQSLDQGLQFLIQYYNGEERAKGNILERFSAQQFPDLHSELNLSSLELGDSALYFCASSVEGYGYTFGSGTRLTVV.

In its sample, this clone was seen once. The rearrangement uses TRBV6-4 and TRBJ2-5; TRBD2 matches at 14 bases. Germline trimming cut 0 bases from V and 1 base from J; bases unmatched to any gene: 19. Germline lookup yields CDR1 MRHNA and CDR2 SNTAGT. The length of the CDR3 is 23 residues. CDR3 DNA: TGTGCCAGCAGTGACTCGAGAGGTCCTGCGGGACTAGCGGGAGTTGCGACCCAAGAGACCCAGTACTTC. Protein product: CASSDSRGPAGLAGVATQETQYF.

The rearrangement joins TRBV5-6 to TRBJ2-1, with 10 bases that match TRBD1. The CDR3 totals 16 residues. V lost 3 bases, J lost 6 bases, and 9 bases stayed unmatched. Germline V gene lookup returns CDR1 SGHDT and CDR2 YYEEEE. The CDR3, as DNA: TGTGCCAGCAGCTCAGCCGACAGGGGGCCAGTCAATGAGCAGTTCTTC. Protein sequence: CASSSADRGPVNEQFF.

The table lists this clone with a few counts. The V gene is TRBV5-8, the J gene TRBJ2-2; D gene uncertain. This CDR3 has 15 amino acids. With 5 bases removed from V and 0 bases from J, the gap between germline ends came to 11 bases. Germline V gene lookup returns CDR1 SGHTS and CDR2 YDEGEE. The DNA for the CDR3 is TGTGCCAGCAGGAAACGTGCAGCGAACACCGGGGAGCTGTTTTTT. Encoded protein: CASRKRAANTGELFF.

The DNA of the CDR3 is TGCGCCAGCAGCAAACGGGGGGCCTTACAAGAGACCCAGTACTTC. It translates to CASSKRGALQETQYF. This chain connects TRBV5-1 to TRBJ2-5; tentative D call: TRBD2 (7 bases). V was shortened by 4 bases and J by 2 bases, with 15 bases between the two germline ends. The germline gives CDR1 SGHRS, CDR2 YFSETQ. The CDR3 is 15 amino acids.

V and J are TRBV7-2 and TRBJ2-2, with D perhaps matching TRBD1 (6 bases). V was pared by 5 bases and J by 8 bases, with 18 bases between. This CDR3 comprises 15 residues. CDR1 is SGHTA and CDR2 is FQGNSA in the germline V gene. Here the CDR3 DNA reads TGTGCCAGCAGCCCCTTTGTTCGGACAGCGGGGGAGCTGTTTTTT. It yields the protein CASSPFVRTAGELFF.

V gene TRBV19 combines with J gene TRBJ1-1, with 9 positions matching TRBD1. The germline V gene has CDR1 LNHDA and CDR2 SQIVND (reference sequence). V lost 5 bases to trimming and J lost 5 bases; unmatched junction nucleotides: 3. CDR3 length equals 13 residues. CDR3 sequence: CASSVDRGTEAFF. The CDR3 DNA is TGTGCCAGTAGTGTCGACAGGGGGACTGAAGCTTTCTTT. Complete variable domain (other parts from reference TRBV19 and TRBJ1-1): DGGITQSPKYLFRKEGQNVTLSCEQNLNHDAMYWYRQDPGQGLRLIYYSQIVNDFQKGDIAEGYSVSREKKESFPLTVTSAQKNPTAFYLCASSVDRGTEAFFGQGTRLTVV.

The V gene is TRBV28, the J gene TRBJ1-2; 9 bases are a match to TRBD1. The CDR3 totals 15 residues. The J segment lost 7 bases and the V segment lost 5 bases, leaving 11 bases of the junction unmatched. Germline CDR1 and CDR2: MDHEN and SYDVKM. CDR3 residues: CASSITGGGIGGYTF. CDR3 bases: TGTGCCAGCAGTATTACAGGGGGCGGGATCGGTGGCTACACCTTC.

The J gene is TRBJ2-1, the V gene TRBV7-9; TRBD2 aligns across 9 bases. The trim removed 2 bases at V and 4 bases at J, leaving 6 bases unmatched. The CDR3 contains 16 residues. Germline loops: CDR1 SEHNR, CDR2 FQNEAQ (reference sequence). The CDR3 DNA reads as TGTGCCAGCAGCTTACCGACTAGCGGAAAGTACAATGAGCAGTTCTTC. Its protein is CASSLPTSGKYNEQFF.

The chain is built from TRBV5-6 and TRBJ2-7; TRBD1 aligns across 7 bases. CDR3 size: 15 residues. Looked up from germline, CDR1 is SGHDT and CDR2 is YYEEEE. J was trimmed by 1 base and V by 4 bases; bases with no gene match: 8. CDR3 DNA sequence: TGTGCCAGCAGCACCGGGACAGACCTGTCCTACGAGCAGTACTTC. This codes for CASSTGTDLSYEQYF.

V is TRBV6-2 or TRBV6-3 and J is TRBJ2-1, with 16 bases aligning to TRBD2. This CDR3 contains 17 residues. The V and J ends lost 5 bases and 5 bases, in that order; junction bases with no gene match: 6. CDR1 and CDR2 from the germline V gene are MNHEY and SVGEGT. CDR3 coding DNA: TGTGCCAGCAGTGCCCCGGGACTAGCGGGAGGGAACAATGAGCAGTTCTTC. Translated: CASSAPGLAGGNNEQFF.

The chain carries TRBV27 and TRBJ2-3; D possibly corresponds to TRBD2 (5 bases). V lost 0 bases and J 5 bases, leaving 12 bases between the germline ends. The CDR3 consists of 15 residues. CDR1 is MNHEY, CDR2 SMNVEV, per germline (reference sequence). Here the CDR3 reads CASSLSRELVDTQYF. CDR3 bases: TGTGCCAGCAGTTTATCGAGGGAGTTGGTAGATACGCAGTATTTT.

The chain employs TRBV27 and TRBJ2-3; 12 bases fit TRBD2. The CDR3 has 14 residues. Germline CDR1 is MNHEY and CDR2 is SMNVEV (reference sequence). CDR3 DNA: TGTGGCATTCTACTAGCGGGAGGAACAGATACGCAGTATTTT. Encoded protein: CGILLAGGTDTQYF.

The chain employs TRBV19 and TRBJ2-5; 7 positions match TRBD1. CDR1 and CDR2 (germline): LNHDA, SQIVND (reference sequence). The CDR3 sequence is 16 residues long. The ends lost 2 bases at V and 4 bases at J; junction bases unmatched: 10. The CDR3 loop reads CASSIPLSTGAETQYF. CDR3 DNA: TGTGCCAGTAGTATACCCCTTTCAACAGGGGCAGAGACCCAGTACTTC.

The chain recombines TRBV29-1 with TRBJ1-1; 9 bases agree with TRBD1. The V segment lost 1 base and the J segment 4 bases; nucleotides outside the gene matches: 4. The CDR3 loop spans 14 amino acids. Germline assignment: CDR1 SQVTM and CDR2 ANQGSEA. The CDR3 spells CSVEGRTGATEAFF. The CDR3 coding sequence is TGCAGCGTTGAAGGGAGGACAGGGGCCACTGAAGCTTTCTTT.

The rearrangement joins TRBV11-3 to TRBJ1-1, with D possibly being TRBD1 (5 bases). Trimming cost V 3 bases and J 0 bases, with 11 bases left between them. From germline, CDR1 is SGHNT and CDR2 YENEEA. The CDR3 has 15 residues. This CDR3 is CASSFIGVMNTEAFF. The CDR3 bases are TGTGCCAGCAGCTTCATAGGGGTTATGAACACTGAAGCTTTCTTT.

This clone was observed a handful of times. V is TRBV3-1 (or the pseudogene TRBV3-2) and J is TRBJ1-6; the D gene is possibly TRBD1 (5 bases). The germline CDR1 and CDR2 sequences are LGHDT and YNNKEL (reference sequence). V was pared by 9 bases and J by 3 bases, with 9 bases between. The CDR3 is made up of 13 amino acids. The CDR3 DNA is TGTGCCAGTCGACAGAGCTATAATTCACCCCTCCACTTT. Protein product: CASRQSYNSPLHF.

This chain joins TRBV6-2 or TRBV6-3 and TRBJ2-1, with 9 bases identical to TRBD2. Germline V CDR1 and CDR2: MNHEY, SVGEGT. V was pared by 4 bases and J by 6 bases, with 4 bases of the junction left unmatched. The length of the CDR3 is 14 residues. CDR3 sequence: CASSSLAGINEQFF. CDR3 nucleotides: TGTGCCAGCAGTTCCCTAGCGGGGATCAATGAGCAGTTCTTC.

This chain joins TRBV28 and TRBJ1-2; perhaps TRBD1 as D (6 bases). V was trimmed by 4 bases and J by 0 bases, leaving 12 bases between them. Germline values: CDR1 MDHEN, CDR2 SYDVKM. This CDR3 is built from 15 residues. The CDR3 here is CASSSDRHSNYGYTF. CDR3 nucleotides: TGTGCCAGCAGTTCGGACAGACACTCTAACTATGGCTACACCTTC.

This rearrangement joins TRBV7-9 to TRBJ2-7; D is perhaps TRBD2 (5 bases). With 4 bases removed from V and 7 bases from J, the gap between germline ends came to 11 bases. The V gene's germline CDR1 is SEHNR and CDR2 FQNEAQ (reference sequence). This CDR3 spans 12 amino acids. The CDR3 is CASSSQREEQYF. In DNA form, the CDR3 reads TGTGCCAGCAGCTCCCAGAGGGAGGAGCAGTACTTC.

The chain carries TRBV5-1 and TRBJ2-5; unclear D gene. CDR1 SGHRS and CDR2 YFSETQ come from the germline V gene. The CDR3 is 15 amino acids. The germline V and J ends were trimmed by 0 bases and 1 base, with 10 bases remaining between them. The CDR3 sequence is CASSLATTSQETQYF. The CDR3 nucleotides read TGCGCCAGCAGCTTGGCTACGACATCCCAAGAGACCCAGTACTTC.